This T cell receptor (beta chain) derives from a study of T cells after yellow fever vaccination. UMIs were added to TCR cDNA along with a universal primer site when it was made by 5'RACE template switching. TCRdb analysed the 5' RACE reads with MiXCR anew, one entry per CDR3 protein. The repertoire holds fewer than 350,000 distinct CDR3 sequences, with 8.5% to 9% as singletons. Germline CDR1 is DFQATT and CDR2 is SNEGSKA (reference sequence). The CDR3 extends over 14 amino acids. Trimming took 3 bases from V and 8 from J, leaving 17 bases between them. This chain links TRBV20-1 with TRBJ2-1; D may correspond to TRBD1 or TRBD2 (7 bases each). The sample consisted of PBMCs, taken on the day of the first yellow fever vaccination. This TCR derives from a man aged 18 to 35 who received the YFV17D yellow fever vaccine. The CDR3 protein is CSARGGGNTDEQFF. CDR3 bases: TGCAGTGCTAGGGGAGGGGGCAACACCGATGAGCAGTTCTTC.